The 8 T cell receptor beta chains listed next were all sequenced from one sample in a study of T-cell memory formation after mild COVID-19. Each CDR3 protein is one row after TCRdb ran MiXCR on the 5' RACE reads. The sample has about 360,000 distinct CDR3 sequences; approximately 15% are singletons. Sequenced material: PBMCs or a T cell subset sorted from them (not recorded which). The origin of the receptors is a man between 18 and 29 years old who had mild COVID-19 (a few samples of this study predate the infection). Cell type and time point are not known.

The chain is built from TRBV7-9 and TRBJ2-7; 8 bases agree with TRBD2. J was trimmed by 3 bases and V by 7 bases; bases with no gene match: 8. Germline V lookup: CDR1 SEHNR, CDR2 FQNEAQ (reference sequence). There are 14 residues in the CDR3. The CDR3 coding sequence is TGTGCCAGCACCCACGGGAGGGTAGGCTACGAGCAGTACTTC. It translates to CASTHGRVGYEQYF.

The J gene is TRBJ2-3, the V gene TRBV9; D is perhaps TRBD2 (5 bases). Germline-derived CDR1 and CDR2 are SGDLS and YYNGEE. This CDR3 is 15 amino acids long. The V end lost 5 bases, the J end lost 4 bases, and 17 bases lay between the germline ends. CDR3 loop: CASSHGVGAPDTQYF. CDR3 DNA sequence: TGTGCCAGCAGTCATGGGGTGGGAGCCCCAGATACGCAGTATTTT.

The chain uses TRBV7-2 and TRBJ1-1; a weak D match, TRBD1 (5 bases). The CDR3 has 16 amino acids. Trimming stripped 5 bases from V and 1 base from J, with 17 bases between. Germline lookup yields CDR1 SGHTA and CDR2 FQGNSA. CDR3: CASSDRMAGTNTEAFF. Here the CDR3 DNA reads TGTGCCAGCAGCGATAGGATGGCAGGGACGAACACTGAAGCTTTCTTT.

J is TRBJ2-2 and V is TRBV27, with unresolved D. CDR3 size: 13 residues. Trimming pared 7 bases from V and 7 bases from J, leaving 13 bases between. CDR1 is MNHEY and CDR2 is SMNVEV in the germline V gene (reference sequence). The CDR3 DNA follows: TGTGCCAGCAAAGCTATGGTCGGCGGGGAGCTGTTTTTT. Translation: CASKAMVGGELFF.

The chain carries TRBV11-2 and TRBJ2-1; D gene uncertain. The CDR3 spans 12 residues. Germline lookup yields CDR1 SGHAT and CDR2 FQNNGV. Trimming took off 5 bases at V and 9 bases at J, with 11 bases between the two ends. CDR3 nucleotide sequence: TGTGCCAGCAGCAACCGCGGTTCTGAGCAGTTCTTC. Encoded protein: CASSNRGSEQFF.

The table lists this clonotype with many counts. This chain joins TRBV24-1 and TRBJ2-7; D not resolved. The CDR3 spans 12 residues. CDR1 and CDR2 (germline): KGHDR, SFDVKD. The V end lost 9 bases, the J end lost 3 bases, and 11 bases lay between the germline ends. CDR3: CATLRPLYEQYF. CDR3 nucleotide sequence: TGTGCCACCCTGCGGCCGCTCTACGAGCAGTACTTC.

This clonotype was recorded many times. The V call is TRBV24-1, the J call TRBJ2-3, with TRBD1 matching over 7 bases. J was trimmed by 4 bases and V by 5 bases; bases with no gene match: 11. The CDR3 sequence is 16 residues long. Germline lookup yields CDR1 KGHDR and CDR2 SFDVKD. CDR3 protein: CATSVTGTDNSDTQYF. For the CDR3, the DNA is TGTGCCACCAGTGTTACAGGGACAGATAATTCAGATACGCAGTATTTT.

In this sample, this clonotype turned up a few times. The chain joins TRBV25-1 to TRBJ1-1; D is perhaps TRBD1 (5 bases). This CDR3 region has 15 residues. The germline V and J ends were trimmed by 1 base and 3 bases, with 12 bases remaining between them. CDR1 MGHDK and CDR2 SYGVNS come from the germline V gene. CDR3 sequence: CASSESESGDTEAFF. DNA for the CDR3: TGTGCCAGCAGTGAATCGGAGTCGGGGGACACTGAAGCTTTCTTT.